The 27 T cell receptor beta chains below were found in one sample sequenced in a study of Tregs in tolerant kidney transplant recipients (dated by TCRdb to the late 2010s). Preparation of the library involved the immunoSEQ multiplex PCR assay. Sourced from immuneACCESS, this table was stored by TCRdb with only in-frame sequences that have V and J called. A share of the clones is absent; for the studies checked, an unresolved V gene accounts for under half, and the remainder has no known explanation. Here the sample has tens of thousands of clones; roughly 89% occur a single time. The ten largest clones add up to approximately 0.39% of the sample. Per the publication, the time point label means: blood sample drawn before combined kidney and bone marrow transplant. This specimen consisted of CD4+ T cells from blood, obtained before the transplant. The receptors were sampled from a human donor who received a combined kidney and bone marrow transplant.

The chain uses TRBV5-1 and TRBJ1-2; TRBD1 aligns across 9 bases. Trimming cost V 4 bases and J 4 bases; bases outside gene matches: 2. The CDR3 runs 13 residues. Germline V gene sequence: CDR1 SGHRS, CDR2 YFSETQ. The CDR3 nucleotides read TGCGCCAGCAGCGGGACAGGGTCCTATGGCTACACCTTC. It yields the protein CASSGTGSYGYTF.

The rearrangement links TRBV27 to TRBJ1-5; D ambiguous. Trimming shortened V by 3 bases and J by 2 bases, and 14 bases separated the two germline ends. In germline, CDR1 is MNHEY, CDR2 SMNVEV (reference sequence). The length of the CDR3 is 16 residues. Here the CDR3 DNA reads TGTGCCAGCAGTTTCCCCACATTTAATCGCAATCAGCCCCAGCATTTT. It specifies CASSFPTFNRNQPQHF.

V usage is TRBV5-1 and J usage is TRBJ2-5; 9 nucleotides line up with TRBD2. Germline-derived CDR1 and CDR2 are SGHRS and YFSETQ. This CDR3 is 15 amino acids long. Trimming cost V 0 bases and J 5 bases; bases outside gene matches: 5. CDR3: CASSLVAGVGETQYF. The CDR3 region has the DNA TGCGCCAGCAGCTTGGTAGCGGGAGTAGGGGAGACCCAGTACTTC.

This CDR3 is CAISREDSYNEQFF. In DNA form, the CDR3 reads TGTGCCATCTCCAGGGAAGACTCCTACAATGAGCAGTTCTTC. V gene TRBV10-3 combines with J gene TRBJ2-1; maybe TRBD1 (5 bases). Trimming pared 8 bases from V and 0 bases from J, leaving 11 bases between. Germline V gives CDR1 ENHRY, CDR2 SYGVKD. This CDR3 is built from 14 residues.

The J gene is TRBJ2-1, the V gene TRBV7-2; TRBD2 is a possible D gene (5 bases). Trimming removed 1 base from V and 0 bases from J, with 7 bases in between. Germline lookup yields CDR1 SGHTA and CDR2 FQGNSA. The CDR3 contains 15 residues. The chain's CDR3 is CASSLVGSSYNEQFF. DNA for the CDR3: TGTGCCAGCAGCTTAGTTGGGAGCTCCTACAATGAGCAGTTCTTC.

The chain is built from TRBV7-8 and TRBJ1-1; 7 nucleotides align to TRBD1. CDR1 and CDR2 (germline): SGHVS, FQNEAQ. The trim removed 3 bases at V and 4 bases at J, leaving 5 bases unmatched. The CDR3 loop spans 14 amino acids. The CDR3 sequence is CASSFGQVLTEAFF. For the CDR3, the DNA is TGTGCCAGCAGCTTCGGACAGGTTCTCACTGAAGCTTTCTTT.

The chain recombines TRBV6-5 with TRBJ2-7; no clear D. Germline lookup yields CDR1 MNHEY and CDR2 SVGAGI. The CDR3 totals 13 residues. V shed 6 bases and J shed 5 bases, with 14 bases lying between them. CDR3 nucleotide sequence: TGTGCCAGCAGGAAGAACGGGTACGACGAGCAGTACTTC. Amino acids: CASRKNGYDEQYF.

This CDR3 reads CASSPTSGFADTQYF. The CDR3 DNA is TGTGCCAGCAGCCCCACCTCGGGTTTCGCAGATACGCAGTATTTT. J is TRBJ2-3 and V is TRBV11-2; D is undetermined. Looked up from germline, CDR1 is SGHAT and CDR2 is FQNNGV. The CDR3 loop spans 15 amino acids. V lost 5 bases, J lost 4 bases, and 16 bases lay in between. Supplemented by reference TRBV11-2 and TRBJ2-3, the full variable domain reads EAGVAQSPRYKIIEKRQSVAFWCNPISGHATLYWYQQILGQGPKLLIQFQNNGVVDDSQLPKDRFSAERLKGVDSTLKIQPAKLEDSAVYLCASSPTSGFADTQYFGPGTRLTVL.

This rearrangement joins TRBV30 to TRBJ1-3, with D maybe TRBD1 (5 bases). The CDR3 extends over 14 amino acids. Between the trimmed V and J ends, which lost 0 bases and 4 bases, there was a span of 10 bases. The germline gives CDR1 GTSNPN, CDR2 SVGIG (reference sequence). The CDR3 DNA is TGTGCCTGGAGTGTAATAGGGGAAGGAAACACCATATATTTT. This sequence encodes CAWSVIGEGNTIYF.

V usage is TRBV7-3 and J usage is TRBJ2-1, with D possibly being TRBD2 (6 bases). V was trimmed by 5 bases and J by 7 bases, leaving 12 bases between them. The CDR3 length is 13 residues. Germline CDR1 SGHTA, CDR2 FQGTGA. The CDR3 DNA is TGTGCCAGCAGCCCCTTAGGAGGGAATGAGCAGTTCTTC. It encodes CASSPLGGNEQFF.

This clone is categorized as medium-sized. V usage is TRBV11-2 and J usage is TRBJ2-5; possible D gene TRBD1, 8 bases. Germline assignment: CDR1 SGHAT and CDR2 FQNNGV. This CDR3 spans 15 amino acids. Deletions cut 2 bases from V and 4 bases from J, with 14 bases between. CDR3 in amino acids: CASSLTQGGRETQYF. CDR3 bases: TGTGCCAGCAGCTTAACACAGGGGGGGAGAGAGACCCAGTACTTC.

The V call is TRBV5-8, the J call TRBJ2-3; D gene unclear. Trimming shortened V by 0 bases and J by 0 bases, and 5 bases separated the two germline ends. Germline CDR1 SGHTS, CDR2 YDEGEE. CDR3 length: 14 amino acids. The CDR3 bases are TGTGCCAGCAGCTTGGAACTGAGCACAGATACGCAGTATTTT. Amino acids: CASSLELSTDTQYF.

The chain links TRBV7-2 to TRBJ2-2; 9 bases fit TRBD2. J lost 9 bases, V lost 1 base, and 15 bases had no gene match. The length of the CDR3 is 18 residues. Germline CDR1 is SGHTA and CDR2 is FQGNSA. CDR3 amino acids: CASSLGRAGGPNTRELFF. CDR3 bases: TGTGCCAGCAGCTTAGGGCGAGCGGGAGGCCCGAACACGCGGGAGCTGTTTTTT.

In this sample, this clone turned up a few times. V gene TRBV25-1 combines with J gene TRBJ2-2; TRBD2 agrees at 11 bases. This CDR3 has 14 residues. Losses at the gene ends were 5 bases for V and 6 bases for J; bases not matched to a gene: 2. CDR1 is MGHDK, CDR2 SYGVNS, per germline. CDR3 sequence (DNA): TGTGCCAGCAGTACTAGCGGGAGCGCCGGGGAGCTGTTTTTT. This translates into CASSTSGSAGELFF.

V usage is TRBV27 and J usage is TRBJ1-5, with 7 bases matching TRBD1. The V gene end was trimmed by 4 bases and the J gene end by 0 bases; junction bases not matched to a gene: 18. This CDR3 region has 20 residues. Per the germline V gene, CDR1 is MNHEY and CDR2 is SMNVEV (reference sequence). CDR3 in DNA: TGTGCCAGCAGTTCATTGCGAGGGGGCTCGATAGCTAGTAGCAATCAGCCCCAGCATTTT. Translation gives CASSSLRGGSIASSNQPQHF.

CDR3 coding DNA: TGTGCCAGCAGCGGAGGGAGGGTGGACGCCAACAATGAGCAGTTCTTC. It is translated as CASSGGRVDANNEQFF. V and J are TRBV7-6 and TRBJ2-1, with 7 bases fitting TRBD2. This CDR3 has 16 amino acids. Germline V CDR1 and CDR2: SGHVS, FNYEAQ. V lost 5 bases to trimming and J lost 5 bases; unmatched junction nucleotides: 12. The full variable domain, with the rest looked up from reference TRBV7-6 and TRBJ2-1, is GAGVSQSPRYKVTKRGQDVALRCDPISGHVSLYWYRQALGQGPEFLTYFNYEAQQDKSGLPNDRFSAERPEGSISTLTIQRTEQRDSAMYRCASSGGRVDANNEQFFGPGTRLTVL.

The chain carries TRBV19 and TRBJ1-1, with D perhaps matching TRBD1 (6 bases). Germline loops: CDR1 LNHDA, CDR2 SQIVND (reference sequence). The CDR3 has 16 residues. V was cut by 3 bases and J by 3 bases, with 17 bases left in between. This CDR3 reads CASSIRSGGFYTEAFF. In DNA, the CDR3 is TGTGCCAGTAGTATCCGTTCGGGGGGCTTTTACACTGAAGCTTTCTTT.

V gene TRBV28 combines with J gene TRBJ2-1; D might be TRBD1 (6 bases). This CDR3 region has 14 residues. CDR1 is MDHEN and CDR2 is SYDVKM in the germline V gene. V shed 6 bases and J shed 10 bases, with 19 bases lying between them. The DNA of the CDR3 is TGTGCCAGCAGCTTTTCCACAGGGAAAGGAGAGCAGTTCTTC. Translating it yields CASSFSTGKGEQFF.

J is TRBJ1-2 and V is TRBV11-2; 8 nucleotides line up with TRBD1. The CDR3 covers 19 residues. Germline V CDR1 and CDR2: SGHAT, FQNNGV. Trimming at V came to 2 bases and at J to 2 bases, leaving 16 bases not matched to a gene. The CDR3 nucleotides read TGTGCCAGCAGCTTAAGAAGTGGGACAGGAAATCGCTGGAACTATGGCTACACCTTC. This codes for CASSLRSGTGNRWNYGYTF.

V usage is TRBV6-1 and J usage is TRBJ1-5; D call uncertain. V shed 3 bases and J shed 6 bases, with 6 bases lying between them. The CDR3 length is 12 residues. Per the germline V gene, CDR1 is MNHNS and CDR2 is SASEGT. This chain's CDR3 is CASSDRGQPQHF. CDR3 DNA: TGTGCCAGCAGTGATCGCGGTCAGCCCCAGCATTTT.

The V gene is TRBV7-2, the J gene TRBJ2-7, with TRBD2 matching 9 bases. CDR1 is SGHTA and CDR2 is FQGNSA in the germline V gene. Trimming removed 5 bases from V and 7 bases from J; junction bases left unmatched: 12. This CDR3 has 15 amino acids. Here the CDR3 reads CASSPVGGRAGEQYF. CDR3 nucleotide sequence: TGTGCCAGCAGCCCCGTCGGCGGGAGGGCGGGAGAGCAGTACTTC. Drawing the rest from reference TRBV7-2 and TRBJ2-7, the complete variable domain is GAGVSQSPSNKVTEKGKDVELRCDPISGHTALYWYRQSLGQGLEFLIYFQGNSAPDKSGLPSDRFSAERTGGSVSTLTIQRTQQEDSAVYLCASSPVGGRAGEQYFGPGTRLTVT.

V usage is TRBV18 and J usage is TRBJ2-5, with a weak D call TRBD1 (5 bases). Germline V gene sequence: CDR1 KGHSH, CDR2 LQKENI. Trimming removed 2 bases from V and 2 bases from J, with 12 bases in between. This CDR3 contains 15 residues. The CDR3, as DNA: TGTGCCAGCTCACCAAGGGGCGCAACTCAAGAGACCCAGTACTTC. Protein sequence: CASSPRGATQETQYF.

The chain joins TRBV19 to TRBJ1-1, with 10 bases lining up with TRBD1. Germline V gene data show CDR1 as LNHDA and CDR2 as SQIVND (reference sequence). The length of the CDR3 is 18 residues. Trimming cost V 1 base and J 1 base; bases outside gene matches: 9. This CDR3 reads CASSIAPGQGISNTEAFF. In DNA, the CDR3 is TGTGCCAGTAGTATAGCCCCGGGACAGGGGATTTCGAACACTGAAGCTTTCTTT.

This chain links TRBV11-2 with TRBJ1-5; D might be TRBD1 (5 bases). Germline-derived CDR1 and CDR2 are SGHAT and FQNNGV. V was cut by 0 bases and J by 10 bases, with 16 bases left in between. This CDR3 region has 15 residues. CDR3 in amino acids: CASSLDVRGLSPQHF. As DNA, the CDR3 is TGTGCCAGCAGCTTAGATGTTAGGGGCCTTTCTCCCCAGCATTTT. The variable domain in full, with the rest retrieved from reference TRBV11-2 and TRBJ1-5, is EAGVAQSPRYKIIEKRQSVAFWCNPISGHATLYWYQQILGQGPKLLIQFQNNGVVDDSQLPKDRFSAERLKGVDSTLKIQPAKLEDSAVYLCASSLDVRGLSPQHFGDGTRLSIL.

This clone has only a few counts. The rearrangement uses TRBV5-1 and TRBJ1-1, with 11 positions matching TRBD1. The CDR3 loop spans 15 amino acids. Trimming cost V 3 bases and J 4 bases; bases outside gene matches: 5. Germline V lookup: CDR1 SGHRS, CDR2 YFSETQ. In nucleotides, the CDR3 is TGCGCCAGCAGCTACTCCGGGACAGGGGGCACTGAAGCTTTCTTT. Protein sequence: CASSYSGTGGTEAFF.

This clone was seen once. V and J are TRBV5-6 and TRBJ2-7; D is perhaps TRBD1 (5 bases). This CDR3 is 14 amino acids long. Trimming removed 4 bases at V and 1 base at J, with 12 bases between. The germline V gene encodes CDR1 SGHDT and CDR2 YYEEEE. CDR3 region: CASSLGHPSYEQYF. The CDR3 DNA reads as TGTGCCAGCAGCCTCGGACATCCGTCCTACGAGCAGTACTTC.

This chain joins TRBV2 and TRBJ2-7; D may be TRBD2 (6 bases). The CDR3 covers 15 residues. V was cut by 1 base and J by 4 bases, with 14 bases left in between. Looked up from germline, CDR1 is SNHLY and CDR2 is FYNNEI. The CDR3 bases are TGTGCCAGCAGTGAAGGAAGGGGAGGTTTATACGAGCAGTACTTC. This encodes CASSEGRGGLYEQYF.